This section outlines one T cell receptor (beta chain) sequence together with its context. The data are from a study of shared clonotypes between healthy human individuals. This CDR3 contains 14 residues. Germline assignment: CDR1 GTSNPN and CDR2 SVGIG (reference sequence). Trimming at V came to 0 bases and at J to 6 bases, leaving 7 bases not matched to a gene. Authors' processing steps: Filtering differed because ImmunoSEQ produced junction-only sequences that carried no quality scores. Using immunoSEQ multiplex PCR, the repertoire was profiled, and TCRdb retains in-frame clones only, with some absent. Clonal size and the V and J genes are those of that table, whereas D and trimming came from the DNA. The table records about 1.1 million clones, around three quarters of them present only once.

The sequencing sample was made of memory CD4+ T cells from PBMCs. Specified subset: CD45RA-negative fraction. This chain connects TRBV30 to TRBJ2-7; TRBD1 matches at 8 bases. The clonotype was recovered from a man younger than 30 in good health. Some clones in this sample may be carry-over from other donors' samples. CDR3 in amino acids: CAWSVQGASGEQYF. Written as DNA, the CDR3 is TGTGCCTGGAGTGTTCAGGGGGCCTCGGGCGAGCAGTACTTC.